This paragraph covers one T cell receptor beta chain sequence. Trimming took off 0 bases at V and 10 bases at J, with 11 bases between the two ends. Germline CDR1 reads SGDLS; CDR2 reads YYNGEE. There are 14 residues in the CDR3. The data are from a study of blood T cell repertoires in COVID-19. Study at large: The study drew acute and convalescent COVID-19 samples from the United States, Italy and Spain. The cDNA or gDNA used as material had been derived from T cells, B-cell-depleted T cells, or PBMCs.

Original handling: Amplification of reference gene primers was used by the study to estimate nucleated cell counts. Produced via immunoSEQ multiplex PCR; TCRdb's table is partial and in-frame only. That table is the source of V, J and clone size, and D and trimming were worked out from the DNA. The sample contains 80,000 or so clones, almost 85% of which appear only once. This clonotype was sampled from a human donor in a cohort sampled during active COVID-19. The sample comprised peripheral blood. The V and J genes are TRBV9 and TRBJ1-6; no clear D gene. CDR3 sequence reads: CASSVDDGGSPLHF. The CDR3 DNA reads TGTGCCAGCAGCGTAGACGATGGAGGGTCACCCCTCCACTTT.